The 16 T cell receptor beta chains listed next were all sequenced from one sample in a study of control samples from healthy donors and cancer patients. Measured with immunoSEQ multiplex PCR; TCRdb has only the in-frame clones, and not every one. This sample has about 160,000 clones, with just under 95% found just once. The sequencing sample was made of blood. The receptors derive from a woman aged 55 to 70 in good health.

CDR3 amino acids: CASSSTGSGNTIYF. In DNA form, the CDR3 reads TGTGCCAGCAGCTCAACAGGGTCTGGAAACACCATATATTTT. The chain links TRBV5-6 to TRBJ1-3, with D perhaps TRBD1 (6 bases). The CDR3 loop spans 14 amino acids. Between the trimmed V and J ends, which lost 3 bases and 1 base, there was a span of 8 bases. CDR1 is SGHDT and CDR2 is YYEEEE in the germline V gene.

This chain uses TRBV7-2 with TRBJ2-5; TRBD2 matches 8 bases. The CDR3 has 14 residues. V dropped 6 bases and J dropped 4; count of bases not matched to a gene: 7. The V gene's germline CDR1 is SGHTA and CDR2 FQGNSA. CDR3 DNA: TGTGCCAGCAGAACGGGACTAGTTGTAGAGACCCAGTACTTC. This sequence encodes CASRTGLVVETQYF.

The chain combines TRBV10-3 with TRBJ1-1, with D unclear. From germline, CDR1 is ENHRY and CDR2 SYGVKD. V was pared by 0 bases and J by 10 bases, with 15 bases between. The CDR3 has 14 amino acids. The chain's CDR3 is CAISESETRGGAFF. The DNA for the CDR3 is TGTGCCATCAGTGAGTCGGAGACAAGAGGTGGAGCTTTCTTT.

The rearrangement links TRBV15 to TRBJ1-4; 9 bases agree with TRBD1. The junction had 1 base not matched to a gene; V was cut back by 3 bases and J by 5 bases. From germline, CDR1 is LNHNV and CDR2 YYDKDF (reference sequence). The CDR3 is 14 residues long. The CDR3 region has the DNA TGTGCCACCAGCAGGGACAGGGGCAATGAAAAACTGTTTTTT. Translating it yields CATSRDRGNEKLFF.

The V call is TRBV6-5, the J call TRBJ2-1, with 8 bases lining up with TRBD2. Trimming at V came to 5 bases and at J to 8 bases, leaving 11 bases not matched to a gene. This CDR3 is built from 15 residues. CDR1 MNHEY and CDR2 SVGAGI come from the germline V gene. The CDR3 DNA is TGTGCCAGCAGTCCCCGGGGACTAGTTATGGATGAGCAGTTCTTC. It specifies CASSPRGLVMDEQFF.

V and J are TRBV15 and TRBJ1-2; the match to TRBD1 covers 9 bases. V lost 3 bases, J lost 7 bases, and 12 bases stayed unmatched. CDR3 length: 16 amino acids. In germline, CDR1 is LNHNV, CDR2 YYDKDF (reference sequence). The CDR3 sequence: CATSRRTGGASGGYTF. In nucleotides, the CDR3 is TGTGCCACCAGCAGGAGAACAGGGGGCGCATCCGGTGGCTACACCTTC.

The sample holds one count of this clone. CDR3 sequence: CASSSLTGSYNSPLHF. The CDR3 region has the DNA TGTGCCAGCAGTTCCCTCACAGGGTCCTATAATTCACCCCTCCACTTT. This chain connects TRBV6-5 to TRBJ1-6; D perhaps matches TRBD1 (6 bases). The ends were cut back, 4 bases at V and 1 base at J, with 11 bases in the middle. Looked up from germline, CDR1 is MNHEY and CDR2 is SVGAGI. There are 16 residues in the CDR3.

As regards this clone: One end of the junction fails to match germline, which may point to a read error. The J gene is TRBJ2-7, the V gene TRBV5-1, with D tentatively TRBD2 (6 bases). Per the germline V gene, CDR1 is SGHRS and CDR2 is YFSETQ. The length of the CDR3 is 13 residues. The CDR3 bases are TGCGCCAGCAGCTTGGGCTTGGAGGGGTCAACGCACTTC. This sequence encodes CASSLGLEGSTHF.

This chain uses TRBV21-1 with TRBJ1-1; TRBD1 is taken as the D call from the table, unchecked against the DNA. TRBV21-1 constitutes a pseudogene. The CDR3 is made up of 20 amino acids. Here the CDR3 DNA reads TGTGCCAGCAGCAAAATAGGGGGCCCGGACAGGGACTATCTAAACACTGAAGCTTTCTTT. This codes for CASSKIGGPDRDYLNTEAFF.

The V and J genes are TRBV6-2 or TRBV6-3 and TRBJ2-7, with D tentatively TRBD2 (5 bases). CDR3 length equals 15 residues. With 2 bases removed from V and 3 bases from J, the gap between germline ends came to 14 bases. In germline, CDR1 is MNHEY, CDR2 SVGEGT. The CDR3 is CASSYLAQVGYEQYF. The CDR3 DNA sequence: TGTGCCAGCAGTTACCTAGCCCAAGTCGGCTACGAGCAGTACTTC.

The chain carries TRBV6-5 and TRBJ1-1; the match to TRBD1 covers 7 bases. The germline gives CDR1 MNHEY, CDR2 SVGAGI. The junction had 7 bases not matched to a gene; V was cut back by 6 bases and J by 3 bases. The CDR3 covers 14 residues. The CDR3 DNA follows: TGTGCCAGCAGACGCCGGGACAGCCACACTGAAGCTTTCTTT. Its translation is CASRRRDSHTEAFF.

The chain is built from TRBV28 and TRBJ1-1; no firm D call. The V and J ends lost 8 bases and 7 bases respectively, with 8 bases between them. The CDR3 contains 10 residues. Germline V CDR1 and CDR2: MDHEN, SYDVKM. CDR3 in DNA: TGTGCCAGCCGACACCTTGAAGCTTTCTTT. It translates to CASRHLEAFF.

This sequence joins TRBV27 and TRBJ1-6; D gene unclear. Germline loops: CDR1 MNHEY, CDR2 SMNVEV (reference sequence). The ends were cut back, 9 bases at V and 9 bases at J, with 12 bases in the middle. There are 12 residues in the CDR3. CDR3: CASSYLGSPLHF. In DNA, the CDR3 is TGTGCCAGTTCTTATTTGGGTTCACCCCTCCACTTT.

The count of this clone is one. The V call is TRBV25-1, the J call TRBJ2-5; possibly TRBD1 for D (6 bases). V lost 9 bases, J lost 2 bases, and 16 bases lay in between. The CDR3 runs 14 residues. Germline CDR1 reads MGHDK; CDR2 reads SYGVNS. CDR3 in DNA: TGTGCCAGTAATGAAGAGAGGGGGCAAGAGACCCAGTACTTC. It is translated as CASNEERGQETQYF.

This clone has only one observation. The J gene is TRBJ1-2, the V gene TRBV10-1, with 7 positions matching TRBD1. Germline CDR1 WNHNN, CDR2 SYGVQD (reference sequence). Unmatched junction bases numbered 14, after V lost 2 bases and J lost 5 bases. This CDR3 contains 17 residues. The CDR3 coding sequence is TGCGCCAGCAGTGAGCCACAGGGGCCCACATCCCGATATGGCTACACCTTC. Protein: CASSEPQGPTSRYGYTF.

The V gene is TRBV12-3 or TRBV12-4, the J gene TRBJ2-7; D gene unclear. Trimming removed 3 bases from V and 4 bases from J, with 10 bases in between. This CDR3 is built from 13 residues. As DNA, the CDR3 is TGTGCCAGCAGTTTCCGACGGATATACGAGCAGTACTTC. This gives the protein CASSFRRIYEQYF.